The clone carrying this T cell receptor (beta chain) came up a few times. No antigen is known for it. TCRdb's copy holds only in-frame clones and misses some; the assay was immunoSEQ multiplex PCR. Among over 900 clones, around 32% were seen once, and the ten largest hold 12% to 15%. Germline values: CDR1 SGDLS, CDR2 YYNGEE. This CDR3 contains 17 residues. The V segment lost 0 bases and the J segment 4 bases; nucleotides outside the gene matches: 6. This specimen belongs to a study of T cells in localized non-small cell lung cancer. Study-wide points: Heterogeneity stays possible, as sequencing covered only one tumor region.

This sequence originates from a male donor aged 60 or older with stage II squamous cell lung carcinoma. Specimen: normal lung tissue next to the tumor, collected before any cancer treatment. The chain is built from TRBV9 and TRBJ2-3; 12 nucleotides agree with TRBD2. The CDR3 DNA sequence: TGTGCCAGCAGCGTAGCTGAGCTAGCGGGAGGGGCAGATACGCAGTATTTT. It translates to CASSVAELAGGADTQYF.